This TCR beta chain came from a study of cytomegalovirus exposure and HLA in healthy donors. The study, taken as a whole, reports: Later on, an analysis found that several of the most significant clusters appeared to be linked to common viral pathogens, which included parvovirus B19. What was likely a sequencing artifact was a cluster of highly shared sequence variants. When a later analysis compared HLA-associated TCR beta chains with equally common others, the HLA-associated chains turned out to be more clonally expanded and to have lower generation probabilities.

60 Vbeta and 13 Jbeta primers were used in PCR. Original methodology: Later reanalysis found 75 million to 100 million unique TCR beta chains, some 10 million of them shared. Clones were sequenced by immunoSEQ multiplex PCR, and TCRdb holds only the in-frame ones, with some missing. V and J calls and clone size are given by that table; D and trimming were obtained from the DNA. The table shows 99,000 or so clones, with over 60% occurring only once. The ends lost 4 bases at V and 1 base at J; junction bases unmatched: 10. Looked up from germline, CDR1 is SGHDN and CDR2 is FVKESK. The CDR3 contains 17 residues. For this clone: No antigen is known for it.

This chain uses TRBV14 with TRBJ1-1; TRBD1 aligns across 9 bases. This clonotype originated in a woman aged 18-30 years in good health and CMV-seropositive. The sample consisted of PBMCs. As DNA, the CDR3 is TGTGCCAGCAGCCGTAGTTGGGGACAGGGAGCGAACACTGAAGCTTTCTTT. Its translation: CASSRSWGQGANTEAFF.